One and the same sample provided the 2 T cell receptor beta chains below, sequenced in a study of blood T cell repertoires in COVID-19. Data came from immunoSEQ multiplex PCR; TCRdb stores just in-frame clones and leaves some out. The sample shows under 350,000 clones, 80% to 95% of them seen only once. Sequencing used peripheral blood. The receptor source for this set is a woman aged 25 to 45 with COVID-19, enrolled during active disease.

J is TRBJ2-7 and V is TRBV5-6; 8 bases line up with TRBD2. Losses at the gene ends were 2 bases for V and 1 base for J; bases not matched to a gene: 5. Germline V gene sequence: CDR1 SGHDT, CDR2 YYEEEE. This CDR3 has 15 residues. The CDR3 sequence: CASSFGAGESYEQYF. DNA of the CDR3: TGTGCCAGCAGCTTCGGAGCGGGAGAATCCTACGAGCAGTACTTC.

CDR3 loop: CASSVRDRVDSGYTF. CDR3 DNA: TGTGCCAGCAGTGTTAGGGACAGGGTCGACAGTGGCTACACCTTC. J is TRBJ1-2 and V is TRBV6-4; TRBD1 aligns across 9 bases. V was clipped by 4 bases and J by 7 bases; unmatched bases: 10. Germline V gene lookup returns CDR1 MRHNA and CDR2 SNTAGT. The CDR3 consists of 15 residues.